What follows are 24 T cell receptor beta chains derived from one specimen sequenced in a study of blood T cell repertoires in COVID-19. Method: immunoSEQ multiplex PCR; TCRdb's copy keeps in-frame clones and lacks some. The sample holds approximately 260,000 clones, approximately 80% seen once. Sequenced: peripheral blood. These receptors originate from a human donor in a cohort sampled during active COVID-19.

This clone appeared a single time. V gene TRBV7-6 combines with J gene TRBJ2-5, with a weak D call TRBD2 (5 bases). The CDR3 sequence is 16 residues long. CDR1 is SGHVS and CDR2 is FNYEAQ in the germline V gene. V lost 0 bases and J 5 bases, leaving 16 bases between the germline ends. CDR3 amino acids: CASSLALPFSGETQYF. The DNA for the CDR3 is TGTGCCAGCAGCTTAGCGCTACCTTTCTCGGGGGAGACCCAGTACTTC. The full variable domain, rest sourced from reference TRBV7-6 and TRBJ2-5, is GAGVSQSPRYKVTKRGQDVALRCDPISGHVSLYWYRQALGQGPEFLTYFNYEAQQDKSGLPNDRFSAERPEGSISTLTIQRTEQRDSAMYRCASSLALPFSGETQYFGPGTRLLVL.

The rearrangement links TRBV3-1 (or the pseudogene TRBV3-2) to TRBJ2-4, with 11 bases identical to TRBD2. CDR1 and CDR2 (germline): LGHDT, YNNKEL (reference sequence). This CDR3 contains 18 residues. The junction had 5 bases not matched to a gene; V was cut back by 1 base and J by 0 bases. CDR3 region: CASSQGGLAGGAKNIQYF. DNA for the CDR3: TGTGCCAGCAGCCAAGGTGGGCTAGCGGGAGGAGCCAAAAACATTCAGTACTTC.

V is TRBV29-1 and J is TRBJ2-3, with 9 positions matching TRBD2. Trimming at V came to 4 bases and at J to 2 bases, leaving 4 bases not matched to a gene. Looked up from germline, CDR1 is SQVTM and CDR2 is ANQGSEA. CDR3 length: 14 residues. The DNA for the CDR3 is TGCAGCGTTGTGCCTAGCGGGATCACAGATACGCAGTATTTT. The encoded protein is CSVVPSGITDTQYF.

CDR3 DNA: TGTGCCATCAGTAACGAAGCCGGGACAGCGACGAACACTGAAGCTTTCTTT. It specifies CAISNEAGTATNTEAFF. This rearrangement joins TRBV10-3 to TRBJ1-1; 7 bases line up with TRBD1. The germline CDR1 and CDR2 sequences are ENHRY and SYGVKD. This CDR3 contains 17 residues. The ends lost 5 bases at V and 1 base at J; junction bases unmatched: 13.

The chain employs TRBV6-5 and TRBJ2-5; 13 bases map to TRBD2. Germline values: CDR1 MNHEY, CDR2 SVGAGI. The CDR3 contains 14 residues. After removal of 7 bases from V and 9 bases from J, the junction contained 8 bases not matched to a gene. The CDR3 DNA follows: TGTGCCAGCAAAACTAGCGGGGGGGCCACGGCCCAGTACTTC. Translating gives CASKTSGGATAQYF.

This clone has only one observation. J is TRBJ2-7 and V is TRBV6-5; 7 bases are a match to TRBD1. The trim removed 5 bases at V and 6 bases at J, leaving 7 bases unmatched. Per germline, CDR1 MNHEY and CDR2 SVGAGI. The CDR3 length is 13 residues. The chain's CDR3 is CASSPNGQVEQYF. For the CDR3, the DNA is TGTGCCAGCAGTCCGAACGGACAGGTCGAGCAGTACTTC.

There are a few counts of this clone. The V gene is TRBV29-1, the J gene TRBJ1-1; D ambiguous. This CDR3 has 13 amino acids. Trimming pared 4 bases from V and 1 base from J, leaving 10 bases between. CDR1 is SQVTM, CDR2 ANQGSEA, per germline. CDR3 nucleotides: TGCAGCGTTGCCGACAAACCGAACACTGAAGCTTTCTTT. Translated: CSVADKPNTEAFF.

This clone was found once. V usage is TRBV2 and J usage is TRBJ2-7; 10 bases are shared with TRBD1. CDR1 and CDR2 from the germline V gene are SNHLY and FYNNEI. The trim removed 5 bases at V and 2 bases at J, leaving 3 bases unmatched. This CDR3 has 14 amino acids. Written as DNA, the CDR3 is TGTGCCAGCAGTCGAGGACAGGGGGCCTACGAGCAGTACTTC. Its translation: CASSRGQGAYEQYF.

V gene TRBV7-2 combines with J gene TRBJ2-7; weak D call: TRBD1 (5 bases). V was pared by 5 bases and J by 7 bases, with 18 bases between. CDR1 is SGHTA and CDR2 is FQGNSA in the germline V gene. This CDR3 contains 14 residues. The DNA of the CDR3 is TGTGCCAGCAGCCTCTTTAGGGGCCCCGAGGAGCAGTACTTC. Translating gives CASSLFRGPEEQYF. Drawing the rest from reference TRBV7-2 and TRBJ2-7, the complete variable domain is GAGVSQSPSNKVTEKGKDVELRCDPISGHTALYWYRQSLGQGLEFLIYFQGNSAPDKSGLPSDRFSAERTGGSVSTLTIQRTQQEDSAVYLCASSLFRGPEEQYFGPGTRLTVT.

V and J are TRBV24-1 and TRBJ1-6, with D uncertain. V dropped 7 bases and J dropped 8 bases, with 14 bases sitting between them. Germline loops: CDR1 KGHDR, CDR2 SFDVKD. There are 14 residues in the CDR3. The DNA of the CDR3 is TGTGCCACCAGCTCGCCCAAGCCGGATTCACCCCTCCACTTT. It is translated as CATSSPKPDSPLHF.

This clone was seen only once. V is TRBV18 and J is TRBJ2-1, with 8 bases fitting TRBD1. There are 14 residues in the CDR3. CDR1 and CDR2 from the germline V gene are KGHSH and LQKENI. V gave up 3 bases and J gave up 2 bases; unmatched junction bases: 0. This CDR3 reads CASSPGQAYNEQFF. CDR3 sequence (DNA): TGTGCCAGCTCACCGGGACAGGCCTACAATGAGCAGTTCTTC.

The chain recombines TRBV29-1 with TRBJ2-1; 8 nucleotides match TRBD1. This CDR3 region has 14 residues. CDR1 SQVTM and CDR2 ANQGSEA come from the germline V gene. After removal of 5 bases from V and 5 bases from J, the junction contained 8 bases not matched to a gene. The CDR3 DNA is TGCAGCGTTCAAACAGGGGGTTGGCACAATGAGCAGTTCTTC. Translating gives CSVQTGGWHNEQFF.

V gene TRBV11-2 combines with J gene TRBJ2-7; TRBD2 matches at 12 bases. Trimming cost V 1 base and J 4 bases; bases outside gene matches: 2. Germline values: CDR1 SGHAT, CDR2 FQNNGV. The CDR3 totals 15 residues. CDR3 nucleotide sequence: TGTGCCAGCAGCTTAGGACTAGCGGGGGAATACGAGCAGTACTTC. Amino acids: CASSLGLAGEYEQYF.

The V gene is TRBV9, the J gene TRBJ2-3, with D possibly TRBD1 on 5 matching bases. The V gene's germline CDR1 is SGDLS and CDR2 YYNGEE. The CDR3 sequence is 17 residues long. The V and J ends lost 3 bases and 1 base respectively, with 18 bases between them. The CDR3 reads CASSAIPRQTRTDTQYF. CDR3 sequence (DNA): TGTGCCAGCAGCGCAATACCCCGACAGACACGCACAGATACGCAGTATTTT.

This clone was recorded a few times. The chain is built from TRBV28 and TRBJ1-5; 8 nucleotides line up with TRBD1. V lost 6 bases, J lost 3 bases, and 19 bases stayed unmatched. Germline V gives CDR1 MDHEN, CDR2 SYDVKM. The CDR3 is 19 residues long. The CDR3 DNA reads TGTGCCAGCAGCCCAACAGGGGGTCGGGGCGTTACAAACAATCAGCCCCAGCATTTT. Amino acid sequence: CASSPTGGRGVTNNQPQHF.

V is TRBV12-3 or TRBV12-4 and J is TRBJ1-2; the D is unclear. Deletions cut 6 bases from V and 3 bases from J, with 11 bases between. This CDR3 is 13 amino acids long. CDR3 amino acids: CASSQQIYYGYTF. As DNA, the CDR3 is TGTGCCAGCAGCCAACAGATTTACTATGGCTACACCTTC.

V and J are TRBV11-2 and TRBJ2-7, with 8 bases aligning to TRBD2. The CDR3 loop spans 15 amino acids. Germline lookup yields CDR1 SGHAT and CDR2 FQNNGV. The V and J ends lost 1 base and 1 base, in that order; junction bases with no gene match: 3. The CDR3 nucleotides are TGTGCCAGCAGCTTAGCTAGCGGGCGTTCCTACGAGCAGTACTTC. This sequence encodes CASSLASGRSYEQYF.

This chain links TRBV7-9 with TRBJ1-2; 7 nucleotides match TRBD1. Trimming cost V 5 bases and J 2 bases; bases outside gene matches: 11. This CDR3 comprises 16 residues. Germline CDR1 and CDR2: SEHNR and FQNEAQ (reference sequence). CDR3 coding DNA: TGTGCCAGCAGCCAAGACAGGGCAGTACCCAACTATGGCTACACCTTC. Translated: CASSQDRAVPNYGYTF.

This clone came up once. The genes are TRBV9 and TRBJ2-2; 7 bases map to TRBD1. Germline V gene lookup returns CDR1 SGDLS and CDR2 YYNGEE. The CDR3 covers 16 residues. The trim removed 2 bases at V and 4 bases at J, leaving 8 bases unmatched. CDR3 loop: CASSVTGSGRTGELFF. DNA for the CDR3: TGTGCCAGCAGCGTGACAGGGAGTGGGCGCACCGGGGAGCTGTTTTTT.

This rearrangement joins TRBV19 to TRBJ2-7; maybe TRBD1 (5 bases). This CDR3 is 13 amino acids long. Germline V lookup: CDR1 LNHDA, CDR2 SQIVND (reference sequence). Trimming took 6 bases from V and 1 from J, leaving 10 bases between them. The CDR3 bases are TGTGCCAGTAGGCCGACAGCTTCCTACGAGCAGTACTTC. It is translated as CASRPTASYEQYF.

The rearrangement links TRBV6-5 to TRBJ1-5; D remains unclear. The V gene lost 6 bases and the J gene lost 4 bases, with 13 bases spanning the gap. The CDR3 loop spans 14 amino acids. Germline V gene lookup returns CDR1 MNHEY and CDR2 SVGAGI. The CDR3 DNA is TGTGCCAGCAGGGTCGGAGTTGCAAATCAGCCCCAGCATTTT. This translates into CASRVGVANQPQHF.

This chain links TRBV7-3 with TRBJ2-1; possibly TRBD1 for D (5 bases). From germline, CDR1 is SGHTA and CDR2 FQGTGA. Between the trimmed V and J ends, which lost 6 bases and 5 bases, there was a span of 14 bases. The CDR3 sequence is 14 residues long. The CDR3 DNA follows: TGTGCCAGCAGACTCACGACAGCTCACAATGAGCAGTTCTTC. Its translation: CASRLTTAHNEQFF.

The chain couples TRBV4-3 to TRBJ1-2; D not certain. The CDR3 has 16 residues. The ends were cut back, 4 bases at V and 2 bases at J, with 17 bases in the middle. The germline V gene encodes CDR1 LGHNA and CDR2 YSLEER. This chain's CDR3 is CASSRGLVHGNYGYTF. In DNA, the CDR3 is TGCGCCAGCAGCCGCGGTTTGGTCCATGGGAACTATGGCTACACCTTC.

CDR3 region: CASTTGGTDTQYF. CDR3 in DNA: TGTGCCAGCACTACAGGGGGGACAGATACGCAGTATTTT. The chain combines TRBV6-6 with TRBJ2-3, with 8 bases lining up with TRBD1. The germline V gene encodes CDR1 MNHNY and CDR2 SVGAGI (reference sequence). Losses at the gene ends were 7 bases for V and 3 bases for J; bases not matched to a gene: 3. This CDR3 has 13 amino acids.